These 4 T cell receptor beta chains came from one sample sequenced in a study of T cells after yellow fever vaccination. Using its own MiXCR run on the 5' RACE reads, TCRdb lists one record per CDR3 protein. Altogether a few hundred thousand distinct CDR3 sequences are present, 8.7% being singletons, with the ten largest covering 3% to 3.5%. Sequenced here: CD4+ T cells sorted from PBMCs, sampled 5 days after the yellow fever booster vaccination. These TCRs come from a man aged 18 to 29 who received the YFV17D yellow fever vaccine.

Worth noting for this clonotype: A much larger clone is a single base away; this may be a read error. V usage is TRBV11-3 and J usage is TRBJ2-2, with D unresolved. The CDR3 totals 12 residues. Per germline, CDR1 SGHNT and CDR2 YENEEA. The CDR3 region is CDSSKYGGELFF. The DNA of the CDR3 is TGTGACAGCAGCAAGTACGGCGGGGAGCTGTTTTTT.

At least ten counts were recorded for this clonotype. This chain joins TRBV5-6 and TRBJ2-3, with TRBD1 identical over 8 bases. Trimming took 4 bases from V and 4 from J; bases not matched to a gene: 8. Germline lookup yields CDR1 SGHDT and CDR2 YYEEEE. This CDR3 region has 15 residues. DNA for the CDR3: TGTGCCAGCAGCAGGACAGGGACAGTTCCAGATACGCAGTATTTT. Translated: CASSRTGTVPDTQYF.

This clonotype was observed a few times. The chain links TRBV5-1 to TRBJ2-3, with D tentatively TRBD2 (6 bases). Germline assignment: CDR1 SGHRS and CDR2 YFSETQ. The CDR3 loop spans 14 amino acids. The V end lost 2 bases, the J end lost 6 bases, and 13 bases lay between the germline ends. The DNA for the CDR3 is TGCGCCAGCAGCTTACCCATACGGGGGGATACGCAGTATTTT. The encoded protein is CASSLPIRGDTQYF.

Points on this clonotype: A much larger clone differs from this one at a single base, so this may be a read error. The chain uses TRBV5-6 and TRBJ2-5; TRBD2 aligns across 9 bases. The CDR3 contains 16 residues. Per germline, CDR1 SGHDT and CDR2 YYEEEE. Here the CDR3 DNA reads TGTGCCAGCAGCTTGTCAGCGGGGGGCTACCAAGATACCCAGTACTTC. Amino acid sequence: CASSLSAGGYQDTQYF. The complete variable domain, with remaining parts taken from reference TRBV5-6 and TRBJ2-5, reads DAGVTQSPTHLIKTRGQQVTLRCSPKSGHDTVSWYQQALGQGPQFIFQYYEEEERQRGNFPDRFSGHQFPNYSSELNVNALLLGDSALYLCASSLSAGGYQDTQYFGPGTRLLVL.